The 15 T cell receptor beta chains given below trace back to one sample, sequenced in a study of regulatory T cells in long-lasting Graves disease. Time point given: newly diagnosed GD, antithyroid drugs for less than 3 months. Researchers made the TCR library from RNA that was extracted from PBMCs. Arm-PCR of CDR3 regions with iRepertoire HTBI primers generated TCR beta libraries. TCRdb redid the calling of the multiplex PCR reads with MiXCR, one entry per CDR3 protein. Of about 240,000 distinct CDR3 sequences listed, 20% to 25% are singletons. Here the sequenced sample was peripheral blood mononuclear cells (PBMCs), taken at new diagnosis, from a patient treated with antithyroid drugs. Receptors originate from a female donor with Graves disease.

V usage is TRBV19 and J usage is TRBJ1-1; 7 bases agree with TRBD1. This CDR3 is built from 13 residues. J gave up 4 bases and V 5 bases, and 4 bases lay outside the gene matches. Germline V gives CDR1 LNHDA, CDR2 SQIVND (reference sequence). The CDR3 protein is CASSSTGSTEAFF. The DNA of the CDR3 is TGTGCCAGTAGTTCGACAGGGAGCACTGAAGCTTTCTTT.

This clonotype was seen repeatedly, ten times or more. The CDR3 is CASRLTGLNTEAFF. The CDR3 DNA follows: TGTGCCAGCAGATTGACAGGGTTGAACACTGAAGCTTTCTTT. V and J are TRBV3-1 and TRBJ1-1, with TRBD1 identical over 7 bases. The CDR3 has 14 amino acids. V trimming: 6 bases; J trimming: 0 bases; junction bases outside the gene matches: 4. Germline assignment: CDR1 LGHDT and CDR2 YNNKEL (reference sequence).

This clonotype was seen a few times. The chain recombines TRBV14 with TRBJ1-1; a weak D match, TRBD1 (5 bases). The germline CDR1 and CDR2 sequences are SGHDN and FVKESK. The CDR3 runs to 13 residues. Trimming removed 3 bases from V and 6 bases from J, with 11 bases in between. In nucleotides, the CDR3 is TGTGCCAGCAGCCACGGTAGGGGCGCTGAAGCTTTCTTT. The encoded protein is CASSHGRGAEAFF.

A single count supports this clonotype. Since a far larger clone is one base different, this is likely a read error. This sequence joins TRBV14 and TRBJ2-5; the D is unclear. V lost 9 bases and J 0 bases, leaving 5 bases between the germline ends. The CDR3 totals 11 residues. Germline loops: CDR1 SGHDN, CDR2 FVKESK. CDR3 in DNA: TGTGCCAGGTCGAACCAAGAGACCCAGTACTTC. Encoded protein: CARSNQETQYF.

In regard to this clonotype: This may stem from a read error, because a much larger clone lies one nucleotide away. The chain links TRBV28 to TRBJ2-1; D call uncertain. This CDR3 region has 13 residues. The V gene lost 5 bases and the J gene lost 4 bases, with 9 bases spanning the gap. CDR1 is MDHEN, CDR2 SYDVKM, per germline. The CDR3 loop reads CASSDHGYNEQFF. Written as DNA, the CDR3 is TGTGCCAGCAGTGACCACGGTTACAATGAGCAGTTCTTC. Looking up the rest from reference TRBV28 and TRBJ2-1 gives the full variable domain: DVKVTQSSRYLVKRTGEKVFLECVQDMDHENMFWYRQDPGLGLRLIYFSYDVKMKEKGDIPEGYSVSREKKERFSLILESASTNQTSMYLCASSDHGYNEQFFGPGTRLTVL.

At least ten counts were recorded for this clonotype. The CDR3, as DNA: TGTGCCAGCAGAAAACAAGAGACCCAGTACTTC. Translated: CASRKQETQYF. The V gene is TRBV7-2, the J gene TRBJ2-5, with no clear D. CDR1 and CDR2 from the germline V gene are SGHTA and FQGNSA. V was trimmed by 6 bases and J by 2 bases, leaving 4 bases between them. The CDR3 is made up of 11 amino acids.

This clonotype was detected ten times or more. CDR3 protein: CASSQDGIGYTF. As DNA, the CDR3 is TGTGCCAGCAGCCAAGACGGGATTGGCTACACCTTC. This chain uses TRBV3-1 with TRBJ1-2; no clear D. The CDR3 consists of 12 residues. V shed 0 bases and J shed 7 bases, with 6 bases lying between them. Per germline, CDR1 LGHDT and CDR2 YNNKEL (reference sequence).

This clonotype was found many times. This chain joins TRBV12-3 or TRBV12-4 and TRBJ2-1; D tentatively fits TRBD1 or TRBD2 (5 bases each). V shed 5 bases and J shed 9 bases, with 17 bases lying between them. CDR3 size: 14 residues. The CDR3 DNA sequence: TGTGCCAGCAGTGACCGGGGCAGTGGGGTTGAGCAGTTCTTC. This codes for CASSDRGSGVEQFF.

V gene TRBV11-3 combines with J gene TRBJ2-7, with a possible D match to TRBD2 (5 bases). The CDR3 sequence is 16 residues long. The germline gives CDR1 SGHNT, CDR2 YENEEA. Trimming took off 5 bases at V and 2 bases at J, with 19 bases between the two ends. CDR3 region: CASSTRGGDAAYEQYF. The CDR3, as DNA: TGTGCCAGCAGCACACGGGGTGGAGACGCAGCCTACGAGCAGTACTTC.

This clonotype was seen repeatedly, ten times or more. The V gene is TRBV20-1, the J gene TRBJ1-1, with TRBD1 as a possible D gene (5 bases). Germline V gene lookup returns CDR1 DFQATT and CDR2 SNEGSKA (reference sequence). Between the trimmed V and J ends, which lost 4 bases and 8 bases, there was a span of 14 bases. The CDR3 runs to 12 residues. CDR3: CSATMGGTEAFF. In DNA, the CDR3 is TGCAGTGCTACTATGGGGGGGACGGAAGCTTTCTTT.

This clonotype has ten or more counts. This CDR3 is CAWKQGNGETQYF. The CDR3 nucleotides read TGTGCCTGGAAACAGGGAAATGGAGAGACCCAGTACTTC. This chain links TRBV30 with TRBJ2-5; tentatively, D is TRBD1 (6 bases). Trimming removed 4 bases at V and 4 bases at J, with 13 bases between. Per germline, CDR1 GTSNPN and CDR2 SVGIG (reference sequence). The CDR3 has 13 residues.

With regard to this clonotype: Since a much larger clone is just one base distant, this may be a read error. The chain carries TRBV19 and TRBJ2-2; 7 bases match TRBD1. In germline, CDR1 is LNHDA, CDR2 SQIVND (reference sequence). CDR3 size: 12 residues. For the CDR3, the DNA is TGTGCCAGTTCGACAGGGCCCGGGGAGCTGGTTTTT. Amino acids: CASSTGPGELVF.

This clonotype was picked up many times. The genes are TRBV6-1 and TRBJ2-7; D is ambiguous. This CDR3 has 13 residues. In germline, CDR1 is MNHNS, CDR2 SASEGT. Trimming stripped 5 bases from V and 3 bases from J, with 11 bases between. The CDR3 DNA reads TGTGCCAGCAGTCGGCAGGCCCACTACGAGCAGTACTTC. As protein: CASSRQAHYEQYF.

The chain employs TRBV9 and TRBJ1-2; TRBD1 aligns across 7 bases. The germline V gene encodes CDR1 SGDLS and CDR2 YYNGEE. There are 13 residues in the CDR3. With 0 bases clipped from V and 8 bases from J, the junction kept 4 bases outside the gene matches. CDR3 residues: CASSVDRGGGYTF. The CDR3 DNA reads TGTGCCAGCAGCGTAGATAGAGGGGGCGGCTACACCTTC.

This clonotype was seen a handful of times. A clone one base away is much larger, so this may be a read error. The final CDR3 position lacks the conserved phenylalanine or tryptophan, pointing to a likely read error. The chain has TRBV6-2 or TRBV6-3 and TRBJ2-1; D ambiguous. The J call may be incorrect, as the DNA end agrees better with TRBJ2-5. CDR3 size: 14 residues. Germline lookup yields CDR1 MNHEY and CDR2 SVGEGT. The CDR3 reads CASSYRARQETQYL. Here the CDR3 DNA reads TGTGCCAGCAGTTACAGGGCACGTCAAGAGACCCAGTACCTC.